These T cell receptor beta chains were read from a single sample in a study of T-cell reconstitution after alpha-beta-depleted transplantation in children. TCRdb used MiXCR to reprocess the PCR reads, holding one entry per CDR3 protein. The table lists roughly 500,000 distinct CDR3 sequences, around 13% of them singletons. Material: PBMCs from the stem cell graft donor, obtained from the stem cell graft. These receptors all come from a human donor who donated a stem cell graft to a child with combined immunodeficiency. Both conserved end residues are part of each CDR3. A D gene is named only where the DNA matches it firmly. Clone size is shown for a subset of rows, as once, few, many or a class of expanded clone.

size	length	V	J	D	DNA	CDR3
.	15	TRBV7-9	TRBJ1-1	.	TGTGCCAGCAGCTTAGTACGGGGCGCGGCCGCAGAAGCTTTCTTT	CASSLVRGAAAEAFF
many	15	TRBV3-1	TRBJ2-1	TRBD2	TGTGCCAGCAGCCCCCGGACTAGCGGGAGCCATGAGCAGTTCTTC	CASSPRTSGSHEQFF
few	13	TRBV7-9	TRBJ1-1	.	TGTGCCAGCAGCTTAGGATCTCCCACTGAAGCTTTCTTT	CASSLGSPTEAFF
many	15	TRBV27	TRBJ1-2	.	TGTGCCAGCAGTCCCGGGACGGTGAGGAACTATGGCTACACCTTC	CASSPGTVRNYGYTF
few	16	TRBV18	TRBJ1-6	.	TGTGCCAGCTCACCGCGCGGAGGGGCCTATAATTCACCCCTCCACTTT	CASSPRGGAYNSPLHF
few	13	TRBV11-3	TRBJ1-1	.	TGTGCCAGCAAAACCAGGAGGGTAACTGAAGCTTTCTTT	CASKTRRVTEAFF
.	18	TRBV4-2	TRBJ2-3	.	TGTGCCAGCAGCCAAGAAACGCGGACTATGCGTAGCACAGATACGCAGTATTTT	CASSQETRTMRSTDTQYF
many	14	TRBV12-3/TRBV12-4	TRBJ2-3	TRBD2	TGTGCCAGCAGACTAGCGGGCGGCACAGATACGCAGTATTTT	CASRLAGGTDTQYF
many	17	TRBV27	TRBJ1-1	.	TGTGCCAGCAGCTTTCGGGTAGAGTTTCCTATGAACACTGAAGCTTTCTTT	CASSFRVEFPMNTEAFF
few	14	TRBV7-2	TRBJ2-1	TRBD1	TGTGCCAGCAGCTCTATGGCAACAGGGGGCTCGCAGTTCTTC	CASSSMATGGSQFF
few	14	TRBV9	TRBJ2-3	.	TGTGCCAGCAGCGTGGACTCCCTGACACTGGCGCAGTATTTT	CASSVDSLTLAQYF
.	17	TRBV7-8	TRBJ2-3	TRBD1	TGTGCCAGCAGCTTAGTGCCGACAGGGGGCGGCCCAGATACGCAGTATTTT	CASSLVPTGGGPDTQYF
.	14	TRBV6-2/TRBV6-3	TRBJ1-2	.	TGTGCCAGCAGTTACGCCGGACAATCGTATGGCTACACCTTC	CASSYAGQSYGYTF
.	15	TRBV5-1	TRBJ1-6	TRBD1	TGCGCCAGCAGCTATACAGGGGGAGTCAATTCACCCCTCCACTTT	CASSYTGGVNSPLHF
.	15	TRBV5-1	TRBJ1-4	.	TGCGCCAGCAGCTATGCGGGCCGGGGCGATGAAAAACTGTTTTTT	CASSYAGRGDEKLFF
many	15	TRBV29-1	TRBJ2-1	.	TGCAGCGTTGAAAACGGGGAAATCTCCTACAATGAGCAGTTCTTC	CSVENGEISYNEQFF
.	15	TRBV20-1	TRBJ1-2	TRBD1	TGCAGTGCCAGGGACAGGGCCTATTACCTCTATGGCTACACCTTC	CSARDRAYYLYGYTF
many	14	TRBV12-3/TRBV12-4	TRBJ1-1	.	TGTGCCAGCAGTTTATTTACAGTTGGCACTGAAGCTTTCTTT	CASSLFTVGTEAFF
many	14	TRBV7-9	TRBJ1-1	.	TGTGCCAGCAGCTCGGACCGCTTGAACACTGAAGCTTTCTTT	CASSSDRLNTEAFF
many	15	TRBV20-1	TRBJ2-7	TRBD2	TGCAGTGCTAGAGACTACACTAGCGGGATGTACGAGCAGTACTTC	CSARDYTSGMYEQYF
.	15	TRBV27	TRBJ2-1	TRBD2	TGTGCCAGCAGTTTATATAGCGGGGGCCCGGATGAGCAGTTCTTC	CASSLYSGGPDEQFF
many	12	TRBV20-1	TRBJ1-2	.	TGCAGTGCCTCCGACAGCCTCTATGGCTACACCTTC	CSASDSLYGYTF
once	16	TRBV24-1	TRBJ1-5	TRBD1	TGTGTCACCAGTGAGTCGACAGGGGTAGGCAATCAGCCCCAGCATTTT	CVTSESTGVGNQPQHF
.	13	TRBV12-3/TRBV12-4	TRBJ1-6	.	TGTGCCAGCAAGATGGGTGGAGGGTCACCCCTCCACTTT	CASKMGGGSPLHF
many	13	TRBV25-1	TRBJ1-6	.	TGTGCCAGCAGCCAGGGGTCTAATTCACCCCTCCACTTT	CASSQGSNSPLHF
.	15	TRBV2	TRBJ2-1	.	TGTGCCAGCAGTGTGGGGGGGCTGGCATACAATGAGCAGTTCTTC	CASSVGGLAYNEQFF
few	14	TRBV7-9	TRBJ2-7	.	TGTGCCAGCAGCCCTCCGGTTGAGGTGAACGAGCAGTACTTC	CASSPPVEVNEQYF
.	11	TRBV30	TRBJ2-5	TRBD1	TGTGCCTCACACAGGGGAGAGACCCAGTACTTC	CASHRGETQYF
few	12	TRBV5-1	TRBJ1-1	.	TGCGCCAGCAGCTTACTCGGCTCTGAAGCTTTCTTT	CASSLLGSEAFF
few	14	TRBV7-9	TRBJ2-3	.	TGTGCCAGCAGCCGATCCGGGGTCCAGTATACGCAGTATTTT	CASSRSGVQYTQYF
.	15	TRBV9	TRBJ1-3	.	TGTGCCAGCAGGGTAGGGTACGCTAGCAGAAACACCATATATTTT	CASRVGYASRNTIYF
many	12	TRBV12-3/TRBV12-4	TRBJ2-1	.	TGTGCCAGCAGTCCCATGGGGCCCGAGCAGTTCTTC	CASSPMGPEQFF
few	13	TRBV20-1	TRBJ2-3	.	TGCAGTGCTAGAGTCCCCGGCACAGATACGCAGTATTTT	CSARVPGTDTQYF
few	15	TRBV5-1	TRBJ1-6	.	TGCGCCAGCAGCTTGTCCAGGGTAGATGATTCACCCCTCCACTTT	CASSLSRVDDSPLHF
many	12	TRBV9	TRBJ2-1	.	TGTGCCAGCAGCGTTGACCACAATGAGCAGTTCTTC	CASSVDHNEQFF
many	15	TRBV6-4	TRBJ2-3	.	TGTGCCAGCAGTAGGTTTGCGGCTAGCACAGATACGCAGTATTTT	CASSRFAASTDTQYF
.	16	TRBV5-1	TRBJ2-2	.	TGCGCCAGCAGCTTGAGTCCCGGATCGAACACCGGGGAGCTGTTTTTT	CASSLSPGSNTGELFF
many	12	TRBV10-3	TRBJ2-7	.	TGTGCCATCTCGTATGGGGGCCTCGAGCAGTACTTC	CAISYGGLEQYF
few	13	TRBV20-1	TRBJ2-7	.	TGCAGTGCTTTGGACTGGACTTCCTACGAGCAGTACTTC	CSALDWTSYEQYF
many	16	TRBV28	TRBJ2-1	TRBD1	TGTGCCAGCAGTCCCCTCGGGGACAGCTCCTACAATGAGCAGTTCTTC	CASSPLGDSSYNEQFF
.	14	TRBV27	TRBJ2-7	.	TGTGCCAGCGCCCAAGAGGGGGTTACCTACGAGCAGTACTTC	CASAQEGVTYEQYF
many	14	TRBV9	TRBJ2-7	TRBD1	TGTGCCAGCAGCAAGGACAGGGCTTCCTACGAGCAGTACTTC	CASSKDRASYEQYF
many	14	TRBV27	TRBJ1-3	.	TGTGCCAGCAGTTCCCGTTCCTATGGAAACACCATATATTTT	CASSSRSYGNTIYF
.	13	TRBV4-3	TRBJ1-2	.	TGCGCCAGCAGCCAAGTGGGGAACTATGGCTACACCTTC	CASSQVGNYGYTF
.	14	TRBV7-9	TRBJ1-2	.	TGTGCCAGCAGCTCTGGGGGTTTAGACTATGGCTACACCTTC	CASSSGGLDYGYTF
.	15	TRBV12-3/TRBV12-4	TRBJ1-5	TRBD1	TGTGCCAGCAGCTCGCAGGGGGGTAGCAATCAGCCCCAGCATTTT	CASSSQGGSNQPQHF
.	13	TRBV29-1	TRBJ2-3	.	TGCAGCGTTGAAATCGTGCGCGCAGATACGCAGTATTTT	CSVEIVRADTQYF
.	14	TRBV10-3	TRBJ1-3	.	TGTGCCATCAGTGAGGGACACCGTGGAAACACCATATATTTT	CAISEGHRGNTIYF
.	15	TRBV2	TRBJ2-3	TRBD2	TGTGCCAGCAGTGAACTAGCGGGAGGCACAGATACGCAGTATTTT	CASSELAGGTDTQYF
many	14	TRBV7-2	TRBJ2-7	.	TGTGCCAGCAGCTCTCGGTCGTATGCCTACGAGCAGTACTTC	CASSSRSYAYEQYF
.	14	TRBV5-5	TRBJ2-3	TRBD1	TGTGCCAGCAACGGACAGGGGAGCACAGATACGCAGTATTTT	CASNGQGSTDTQYF
few	13	TRBV25-1	TRBJ2-2	.	TGTGCCAGCAGTGAGACAGGAGCCGGGGAGCTGTTTTTT	CASSETGAGELFF
.	15	TRBV27	TRBJ2-2	.	TGTGCCAGCAGTCTTATGGGTACAGGGCGCGGGGAGCTGTTTTTT	CASSLMGTGRGELFF
few	20	TRBV7-3	TRBJ2-2	.	TGTGCCAGCAGCTTAAAGGGGCCCCCCCGAGGTAGGGCCAACACCGGGGAGCTGTTTTTT	CASSLKGPPRGRANTGELFF
.	15	TRBV7-2	TRBJ1-4	.	TGTGCCAGCAGCCGGGGACACCCCGTGAATGAAAAACTGTTTTTT	CASSRGHPVNEKLFF
.	16	TRBV7-2	TRBJ2-5	TRBD2	TGTGCCAGCAGCTTGACTAGCGGGGGGTGGGTAGAGACCCAGTACTTC	CASSLTSGGWVETQYF
many	13	TRBV10-3	TRBJ2-7	TRBD1	TGTGCCATCGGGACAGCCCGCTCCTACGAGCAGTACTTC	CAIGTARSYEQYF
few	17	TRBV20-1	TRBJ2-1	TRBD2	TGCAGTGCTAGAGGCGGCGGGCTAGCGGGCCCCTACAATGAGCAGTTCTTC	CSARGGGLAGPYNEQFF
many	16	TRBV3-1	TRBJ2-1	TRBD2	TGTGCCAGCAGCCAAAATCTAGCGGGGAGTATCGATGAGCAGTTCTTC	CASSQNLAGSIDEQFF
few	17	TRBV10-3	TRBJ1-5	.	TGTGCCATCAGTGTAGGGATCGGGGCTAGCGGCAATCAGCCCCAGCATTTT	CAISVGIGASGNQPQHF